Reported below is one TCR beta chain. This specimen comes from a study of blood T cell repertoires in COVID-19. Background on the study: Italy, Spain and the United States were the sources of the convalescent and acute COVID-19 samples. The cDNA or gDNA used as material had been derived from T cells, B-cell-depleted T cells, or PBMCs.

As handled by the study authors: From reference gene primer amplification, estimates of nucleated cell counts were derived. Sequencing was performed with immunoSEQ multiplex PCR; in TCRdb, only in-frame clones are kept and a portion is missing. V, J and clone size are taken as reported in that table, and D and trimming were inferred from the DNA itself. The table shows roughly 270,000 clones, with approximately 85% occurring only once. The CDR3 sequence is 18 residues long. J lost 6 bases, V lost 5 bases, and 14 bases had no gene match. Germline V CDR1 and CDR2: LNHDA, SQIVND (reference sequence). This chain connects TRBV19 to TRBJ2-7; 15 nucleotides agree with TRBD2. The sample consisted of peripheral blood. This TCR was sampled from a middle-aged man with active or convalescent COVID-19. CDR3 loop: CASSAGGLAGGRALEQYF. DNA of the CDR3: TGTGCCAGTAGTGCCGGCGGACTAGCGGGAGGGCGGGCCCTCGAGCAGTACTTC.